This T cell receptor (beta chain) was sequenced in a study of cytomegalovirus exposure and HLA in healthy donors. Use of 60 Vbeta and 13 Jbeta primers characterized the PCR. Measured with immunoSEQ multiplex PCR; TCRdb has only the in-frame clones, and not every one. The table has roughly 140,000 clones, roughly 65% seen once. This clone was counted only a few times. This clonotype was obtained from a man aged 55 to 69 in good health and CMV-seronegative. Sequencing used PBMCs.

As DNA, the CDR3 is TGTGCCAGCAGTGAAAGCCTAGCCGCCTACAATGAGCAGTTCTTC. It specifies CASSESLAAYNEQFF. This rearrangement joins TRBV2 to TRBJ2-1, with a weak D call TRBD2 (5 bases). The CDR3 runs 15 residues. V shed 2 bases and J shed 2 bases, with 10 bases lying between them. Germline V gene lookup returns CDR1 SNHLY and CDR2 FYNNEI.